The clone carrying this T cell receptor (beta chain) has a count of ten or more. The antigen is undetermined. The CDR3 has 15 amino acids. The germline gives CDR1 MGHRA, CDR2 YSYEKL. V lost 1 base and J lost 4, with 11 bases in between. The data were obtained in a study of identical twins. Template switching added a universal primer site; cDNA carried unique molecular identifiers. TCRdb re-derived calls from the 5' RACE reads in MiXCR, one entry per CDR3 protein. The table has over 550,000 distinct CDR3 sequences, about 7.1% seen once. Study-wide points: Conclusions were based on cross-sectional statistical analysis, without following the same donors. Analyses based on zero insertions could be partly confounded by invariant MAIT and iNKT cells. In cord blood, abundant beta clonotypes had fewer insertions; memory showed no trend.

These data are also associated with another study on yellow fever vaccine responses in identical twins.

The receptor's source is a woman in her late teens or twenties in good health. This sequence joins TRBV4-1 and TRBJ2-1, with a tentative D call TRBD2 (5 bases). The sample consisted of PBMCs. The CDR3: CASSQGSGPYNEQFF. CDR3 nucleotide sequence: TGCGCCAGCAGCCAAGGAAGCGGACCTTACAATGAGCAGTTCTTC.